This T cell receptor beta chain was profiled in a study of T cells in Graves' hyperthyroidism and ophthalmopathy. The CDR3 regions of TCR beta were amplified from RNA transcripts. When the TCR CDR3 underwent first-round RT-PCR, the HTBI primer set was used. TCRdb used MiXCR to reprocess the multiplex PCR reads, holding one entry per CDR3 protein. The sample has 540,000 or so distinct CDR3 sequences, around a sixth seen once; the top ten hold approximately 7.4%. This clonotype appeared a few times. The ends were cut back, 4 bases at V and 1 base at J, with 10 bases in the middle. The germline V gene has CDR1 LNHNV and CDR2 YYDKDF (reference sequence). This CDR3 spans 14 amino acids.

What was sequenced was blood. The TCR was taken from a woman under 40 with Graves' hyperthyroidism. The chain uses TRBV15 and TRBJ1-1; no clear D. The CDR3 region is CATSTGRTNTEAFF. CDR3 nucleotide sequence: TGTGCCACCAGCACTGGTCGGACGAACACTGAAGCTTTCTTT.